Listed below are T cell receptor beta chains from one sample, sequenced in a study of OX40 agonist ivuxolimab in advanced cancers. Sequenced by immunoSEQ multiplex PCR; TCRdb stores in-frame clones only, minus some. The data show 53,000 or so clones, around 86% seen once. This specimen was CD4+ or CD8+ T cells sorted from blood, taken in a trial of the OX40 agonist ivuxolimab. These receptors came from an adult with an advanced solid tumor such as melanoma, head and neck, liver or kidney cancer. Each CDR3 is given with its conserved first and last residue. The order of the fields is D gene, clone size, J gene, V gene, CDR3 DNA, CDR3 protein. D genes are given only for firm matches. Expanded clones get a size class; other rows say once, few or many, or leave the size out.

d_call: -; clone_size: -; j_call: TRBJ1-5; v_call: TRBV27; cdr3_nt: TGTGCCAGCAGCCCGCTACCCCCCGGCGGGGGCAATCAGCCCCAGCATTTT; cdr3_aa: CASSPLPPGGGNQPQHF
d_call: -; clone_size: -; j_call: TRBJ1-4; v_call: TRBV2; cdr3_nt: TGTGCCAGCAGTGAAGTTATTACAGGGGAAAAACTGTTTTTT; cdr3_aa: CASSEVITGEKLFF
d_call: TRBD1; clone_size: -; j_call: TRBJ2-7; v_call: TRBV4-1; cdr3_nt: TGCGCCAGCAGGGGACAGGGCCTCGACGAGCAGTACTTC; cdr3_aa: CASRGQGLDEQYF
d_call: -; clone_size: -; j_call: TRBJ1-1; v_call: TRBV5-1; cdr3_nt: TGCGCCAGCAGCTTGTCCGGGCTGGGAGGACCTGAAGCTTTCTTT; cdr3_aa: CASSLSGLGGPEAFF
d_call: TRBD2; clone_size: -; j_call: TRBJ2-1; v_call: TRBV30; cdr3_nt: TGTGCCTGGATGGGGGGGAGGGTCTGGTTGGTTAATGAGCAGTTCTTC; cdr3_aa: CAWMGGRVWLVNEQFF
d_call: TRBD2; clone_size: -; j_call: TRBJ2-1; v_call: TRBV11-3; cdr3_nt: TGTGCCAGCAGCGAGCGGGAGTTTAGTGAGCAGTTCTTC; cdr3_aa: CASSEREFSEQFF
d_call: -; clone_size: -; j_call: TRBJ2-1; v_call: TRBV11-3; cdr3_nt: TGTGCCAGCAGTTCGCTTAGCGGCAATGAGCAGTTCTTC; cdr3_aa: CASSSLSGNEQFF
d_call: -; clone_size: -; j_call: TRBJ2-6; v_call: TRBV11-2; cdr3_nt: TGTGCCAGCAGCTCCCGGGACTCCCAGATCGGCTCTGGGGCCAACGTCCTGACTTTC; cdr3_aa: CASSSRDSQIGSGANVLTF
d_call: TRBD1; clone_size: once; j_call: TRBJ1-4; v_call: TRBV19; cdr3_nt: TGTGCCAGTAGTGAGTCCGGGACAGGGCATGAAAAACTGTTTTTT; cdr3_aa: CASSESGTGHEKLFF
d_call: -; clone_size: -; j_call: TRBJ1-5; v_call: TRBV27; cdr3_nt: TGTGCCAGCAGTCGATGGGGGCGGACAGCTAGCAATCAGCCCCAGCATTTT; cdr3_aa: CASSRWGRTASNQPQHF
d_call: -; clone_size: few; j_call: TRBJ1-4; v_call: TRBV30; cdr3_nt: TGTGCCTGGAGTGTAGCGGGGTCGTACGAAAAACTGTTTTTT; cdr3_aa: CAWSVAGSYEKLFF
d_call: -; clone_size: -; j_call: TRBJ2-1; v_call: TRBV7-6; cdr3_nt: TGTGCCAGCAGTTTGGGACGGCCCAGGGGCTCCTACAATGAGCAGTTCTTC; cdr3_aa: CASSLGRPRGSYNEQFF
d_call: -; clone_size: -; j_call: TRBJ1-5; v_call: TRBV10-2; cdr3_nt: TGCGCCAGCAGTGTAGAGGCAGGGAGGAATCAGCCCCAGCATTTT; cdr3_aa: CASSVEAGRNQPQHF
d_call: TRBD2; clone_size: -; j_call: TRBJ2-5; v_call: TRBV19; cdr3_nt: TGTGCCAGTACCCCGGGACTAGCGGGGCAAGAGACCCAGTACTTC; cdr3_aa: CASTPGLAGQETQYF
d_call: -; clone_size: -; j_call: TRBJ2-7; v_call: TRBV6-1; cdr3_nt: TGTGCCAGTAGTAGTAATTACGACTCCTACGAGCAGTACTTC; cdr3_aa: CASSSNYDSYEQYF
d_call: TRBD2; clone_size: -; j_call: TRBJ2-2; v_call: TRBV10-2; cdr3_nt: TGCGCCAGCAGTGAGTCACTAGCGCGCACCGGGGAGCTGTTTTTT; cdr3_aa: CASSESLARTGELFF
d_call: TRBD2; clone_size: -; j_call: TRBJ2-5; v_call: TRBV2; cdr3_nt: TGTGCCAGCCGGCGGGGGGAGACCCAGTACTTC; cdr3_aa: CASRRGETQYF
d_call: -; clone_size: -; j_call: TRBJ2-7; v_call: TRBV6-6; cdr3_nt: TGTGCCAGCAATACCCGAGGACGATCCTACGAGCAGTACTTC; cdr3_aa: CASNTRGRSYEQYF
d_call: TRBD1; clone_size: -; j_call: TRBJ1-2; v_call: TRBV27; cdr3_nt: TGTGCCAGCAGTCCGGGACAGGAGCGGGGCTACACCTTC; cdr3_aa: CASSPGQERGYTF
d_call: TRBD1; clone_size: -; j_call: TRBJ1-1; v_call: TRBV5-1; cdr3_nt: TGCGCCAGCAGCCGGCAGGGGGACACTGAAGCTTTCTTT; cdr3_aa: CASSRQGDTEAFF
d_call: -; clone_size: -; j_call: TRBJ2-1; v_call: TRBV2; cdr3_nt: TGTGCCAGCATATCAGGAGTTTACAATGAGCAGTTCTTC; cdr3_aa: CASISGVYNEQFF
d_call: -; clone_size: -; j_call: TRBJ1-2; v_call: TRBV7-9; cdr3_nt: TGTGCCAGCAGCTTAGAGAGGCCAGACGTATATGGCTACACCTTC; cdr3_aa: CASSLERPDVYGYTF
d_call: -; clone_size: -; j_call: TRBJ1-1; v_call: TRBV30; cdr3_nt: TGTGCCTGGAGTGTACTTTATGGGGGACATGAAGCTTTCTTT; cdr3_aa: CAWSVLYGGHEAFF
d_call: -; clone_size: -; j_call: TRBJ2-7; v_call: TRBV30; cdr3_nt: TGTGCCTGGAGTCGGTTCAGCTACGAGCAGTACTTC; cdr3_aa: CAWSRFSYEQYF
d_call: TRBD2; clone_size: -; j_call: TRBJ2-7; v_call: TRBV6-6; cdr3_nt: TGTGCCAGCAGTGTATCTAGCGGACCCTACGAGCAGTACTTC; cdr3_aa: CASSVSSGPYEQYF
d_call: TRBD1; clone_size: -; j_call: TRBJ1-1; v_call: TRBV25-1; cdr3_nt: TGTGCCAGCCGACGGACAGGGGGCCAGAACACTGAAGCTTTCTTT; cdr3_aa: CASRRTGGQNTEAFF
d_call: -; clone_size: -; j_call: TRBJ1-4; v_call: TRBV5-1; cdr3_nt: TGCGCCAGCAGAAGCATGGGCCTGGGTGAAAAACTGTTTTTT; cdr3_aa: CASRSMGLGEKLFF
d_call: -; clone_size: -; j_call: TRBJ1-4; v_call: TRBV5-1; cdr3_nt: TGCGCCAGCAGCTTGGCCCCCCTTGAAAAACTGTTTTTT; cdr3_aa: CASSLAPLEKLFF
d_call: -; clone_size: -; j_call: TRBJ1-5; v_call: TRBV7-2; cdr3_nt: TGTGCCAGCAGCTTAGTAAGAGGTTATGGCAATCAGCCCCAGCATTTT; cdr3_aa: CASSLVRGYGNQPQHF
d_call: -; clone_size: few; j_call: TRBJ1-4; v_call: TRBV4-3; cdr3_nt: TGCGCCAGCAGCCAAGAACTGAATGAAAAACTGTTTTTT; cdr3_aa: CASSQELNEKLFF
d_call: -; clone_size: -; j_call: TRBJ1-2; v_call: TRBV28; cdr3_nt: TGTGCCAGCAGTTTCCATACCGGCGGGGGGCGCGCTATGGGCTACACCTTC; cdr3_aa: CASSFHTGGGRAMGYTF
d_call: -; clone_size: -; j_call: TRBJ2-2; v_call: TRBV18; cdr3_nt: TGTGCCAGCTCACCGATCGAGTCGACCGGGGAGCTGTTTTTT; cdr3_aa: CASSPIESTGELFF
d_call: TRBD1; clone_size: -; j_call: TRBJ2-1; v_call: TRBV10-3; cdr3_nt: TGTGCCATCAGTGGACAGGGAGTGGGATACAATGAGCAGTTCTTC; cdr3_aa: CAISGQGVGYNEQFF
d_call: TRBD2; clone_size: -; j_call: TRBJ2-2; v_call: TRBV7-2; cdr3_nt: TGTGCCAGCAGCTTAGTAACGACTAGCGTAACCGGGGAGCTGTTTTTT; cdr3_aa: CASSLVTTSVTGELFF
d_call: -; clone_size: -; j_call: TRBJ1-5; v_call: TRBV18; cdr3_nt: TGTGCCAGCTCACCCTTTGACCTAAACAATCAGCCCCAGCATTTT; cdr3_aa: CASSPFDLNNQPQHF
d_call: -; clone_size: -; j_call: TRBJ1-5; v_call: TRBV18; cdr3_nt: TGTGCCAGCTCACCACCCGGCAATCAGCCCCAGCATTTT; cdr3_aa: CASSPPGNQPQHF
d_call: TRBD1; clone_size: -; j_call: TRBJ1-1; v_call: TRBV19; cdr3_nt: TGTGCCAGTAGGGGGACAGGGAAGGACACTGAAGCTTTCTTT; cdr3_aa: CASRGTGKDTEAFF
d_call: -; clone_size: -; j_call: TRBJ1-5; v_call: TRBV19; cdr3_nt: TGTGCCAGTAGTATAGGGTTTTATAGCAATCAGCCCCAGCATTTT; cdr3_aa: CASSIGFYSNQPQHF
d_call: -; clone_size: -; j_call: TRBJ2-1; v_call: TRBV10-1; cdr3_nt: TGCGCCAGCAGTGAGGTATCCTTAGGGTACAATGAGCAGTTCTTC; cdr3_aa: CASSEVSLGYNEQFF
d_call: -; clone_size: -; j_call: TRBJ2-3; v_call: TRBV5-4; cdr3_nt: TGTGCCAGCAGCTTAGACAGCACAAATACGCAGTATTTT; cdr3_aa: CASSLDSTNTQYF
d_call: -; clone_size: -; j_call: TRBJ1-1; v_call: TRBV2; cdr3_nt: TGTGCCAGCAGTGAAAGGTCCGCCCGAGCTTTCTTT; cdr3_aa: CASSERSARAFF
d_call: -; clone_size: -; j_call: TRBJ2-3; v_call: TRBV5-1; cdr3_nt: TGCGCCAGCAAAGGACAGACTAGCACAGATACGCAGTATTTT; cdr3_aa: CASKGQTSTDTQYF
d_call: TRBD1; clone_size: -; j_call: TRBJ2-7; v_call: TRBV27; cdr3_nt: TGTGCCAGCAGTAGTCACAGGGGGCGAGACGAGCAGTACTTC; cdr3_aa: CASSSHRGRDEQYF
d_call: -; clone_size: -; j_call: TRBJ2-6; v_call: TRBV28; cdr3_nt: TGTGCCAGCAGTTTTCCAGGTGTGGTATCTGGGGCCAACGTCCTGACTTTC; cdr3_aa: CASSFPGVVSGANVLTF
d_call: TRBD1; clone_size: -; j_call: TRBJ1-1; v_call: TRBV2; cdr3_nt: TGTGCCAGCAGTGTGGACAGGGTCCGAAAAGCTTTCTTT; cdr3_aa: CASSVDRVRKAFF
d_call: TRBD1; clone_size: -; j_call: TRBJ1-2; v_call: TRBV30; cdr3_nt: TGTGCCTGGAGTGTACAGGGGGCGCACGGCTACACCTTC; cdr3_aa: CAWSVQGAHGYTF